A selection of T cell receptor beta chains follows, all from one sample in a study of cytomegalovirus exposure and HLA in healthy donors. Using immunoSEQ multiplex PCR, the repertoire was profiled, and TCRdb retains in-frame clones only, with some absent. The sample carries about 100,000 clones, around 76% recorded once. The sample was PBMCs. These receptors were collected from a woman aged 50 to 60 in good health and CMV-seropositive. Each CDR3 is given with its conserved first and last residue. Each record gives: D gene, V gene, CDR3 protein. D genes are given only for firm matches.

TRBD2,TRBV4-2,CASSHGLAGRYEQYF
-,TRBV7-3,CASSLGPPTEQYEQYF
-,TRBV19,CASSARSREAFF
-,TRBV5-1,CASSFDRSYEQYF
-,TRBV30,CAWSVLSTGPISPLHF
TRBD1,TRBV10-3,CAISVRGDRQGEIYEQYF
TRBD2,TRBV7-9,CASSFLAGGATEQFF
-,TRBV2,CASSEAERGGGYTF
TRBD1,TRBV7-9,CASSPGQGQDTEAFF
-,TRBV2,CARSSFDNEQFF